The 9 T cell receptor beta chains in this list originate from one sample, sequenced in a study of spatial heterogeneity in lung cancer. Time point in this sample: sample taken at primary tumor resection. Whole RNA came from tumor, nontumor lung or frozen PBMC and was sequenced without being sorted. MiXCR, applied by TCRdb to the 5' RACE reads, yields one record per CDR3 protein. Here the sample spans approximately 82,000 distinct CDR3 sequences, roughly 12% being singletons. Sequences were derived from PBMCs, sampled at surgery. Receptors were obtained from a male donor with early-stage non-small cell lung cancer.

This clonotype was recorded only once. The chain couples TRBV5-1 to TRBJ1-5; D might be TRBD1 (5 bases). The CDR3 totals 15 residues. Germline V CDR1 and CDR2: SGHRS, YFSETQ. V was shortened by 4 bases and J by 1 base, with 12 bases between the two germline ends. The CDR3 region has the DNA TGCGCCAGCAGCCCGATTGGGGGGAGCAATCAGCCCCAGCATTTT. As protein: CASSPIGGSNQPQHF.

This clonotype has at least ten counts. The CDR3 loop is CASSQAGFANTEAFF. The CDR3 bases are TGTGCCAGCAGCCAGGCAGGGTTTGCGAACACTGAAGCTTTCTTT. The chain combines TRBV4-2 with TRBJ1-1; D possibly corresponds to TRBD1 (5 bases). Trimming took off 3 bases at V and 1 base at J, with 12 bases between the two ends. The CDR3 sequence is 15 residues long. Germline V CDR1 and CDR2: LGHNA, YNFKEQ.

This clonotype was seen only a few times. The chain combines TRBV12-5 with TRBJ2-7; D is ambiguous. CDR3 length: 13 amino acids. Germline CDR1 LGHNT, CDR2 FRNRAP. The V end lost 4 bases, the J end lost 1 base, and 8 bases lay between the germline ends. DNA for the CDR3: TGTGCTAGTGGTTCCGACACATCCTACGAGCAGTACTTC. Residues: CASGSDTSYEQYF.

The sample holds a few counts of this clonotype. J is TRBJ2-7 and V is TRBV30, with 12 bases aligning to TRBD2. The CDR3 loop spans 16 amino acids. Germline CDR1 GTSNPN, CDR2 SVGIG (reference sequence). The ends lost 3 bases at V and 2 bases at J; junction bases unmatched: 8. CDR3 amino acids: CAWRQGGLAGPYEQYF. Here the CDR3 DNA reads TGTGCCTGGAGACAGGGCGGACTAGCGGGGCCCTACGAGCAGTACTTC.

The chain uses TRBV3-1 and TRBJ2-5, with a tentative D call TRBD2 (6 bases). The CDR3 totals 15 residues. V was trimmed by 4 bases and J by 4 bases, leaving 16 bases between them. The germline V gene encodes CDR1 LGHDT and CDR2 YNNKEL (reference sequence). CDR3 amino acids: CASSPDTPRGETQYF. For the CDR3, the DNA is TGTGCCAGCAGCCCCGACACCCCGCGGGGAGAGACCCAGTACTTC.

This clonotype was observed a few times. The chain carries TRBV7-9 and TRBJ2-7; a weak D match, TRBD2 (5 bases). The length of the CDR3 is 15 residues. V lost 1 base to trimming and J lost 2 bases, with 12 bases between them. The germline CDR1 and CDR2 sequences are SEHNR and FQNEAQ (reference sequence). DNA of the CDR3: TGTGCCAGCAGCTTAGGAGTCGGGGATACCTACGAGCAGTACTTC. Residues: CASSLGVGDTYEQYF.

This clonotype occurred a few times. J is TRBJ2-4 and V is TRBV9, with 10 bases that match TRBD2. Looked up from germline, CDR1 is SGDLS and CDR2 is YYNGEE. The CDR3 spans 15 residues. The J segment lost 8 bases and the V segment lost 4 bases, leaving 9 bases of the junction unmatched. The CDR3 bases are TGTGCCAGCAGCTGGACTAGCGGTTCCGGCGACATTCAGTACTTC. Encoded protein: CASSWTSGSGDIQYF.

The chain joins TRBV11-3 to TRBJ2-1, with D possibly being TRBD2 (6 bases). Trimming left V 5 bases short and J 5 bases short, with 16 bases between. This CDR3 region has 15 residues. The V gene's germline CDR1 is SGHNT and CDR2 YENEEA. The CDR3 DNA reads TGTGCCAGCAGCCGCACTAGCTCAGGTAACAATGAGCAGTTCTTC. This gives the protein CASSRTSSGNNEQFF. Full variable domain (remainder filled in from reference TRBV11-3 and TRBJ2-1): EAGVVQSPRYKIIEKKQPVAFWCNPISGHNTLYWYLQNLGQGPELLIRYENEEAVDDSQLPKDRFSAERLKGVDSTLKIQPAELGDSAVYLCASSRTSSGNNEQFFGPGTRLTVL.

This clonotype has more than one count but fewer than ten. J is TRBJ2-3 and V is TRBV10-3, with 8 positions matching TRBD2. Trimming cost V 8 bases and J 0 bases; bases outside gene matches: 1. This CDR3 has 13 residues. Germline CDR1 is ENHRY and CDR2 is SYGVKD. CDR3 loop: CAIASGSTDTQYF. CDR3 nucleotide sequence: TGTGCCATCGCTAGCGGGAGCACAGATACGCAGTATTTT.